The 30 T cell receptor beta chains below all came from one sample that was sequenced in a study of long-term antiretroviral therapy in people with HIV. A v3.0 immunoSEQ assay was performed at survey level. Profiled with immunoSEQ multiplex PCR; TCRdb holds only in-frame clones, not every one. This table holds about 29,000 clones, about 88% found once. The sequenced sample was unsorted PBMCs, obtained approximately 5 years before starting antiretroviral therapy. The source of these receptors is a man aged 45-65 years with HIV.

This chain links TRBV10-3 with TRBJ1-1; D possibly corresponds to TRBD1 (6 bases). CDR1 is ENHRY and CDR2 is SYGVKD in the germline V gene. The V and J ends lost 4 bases and 2 bases respectively, with 14 bases between them. CDR3 length equals 15 residues. The CDR3 DNA reads as TGTGCCATCAGTGCCAAGGGGGAGGGAAACACTGAAGCTTTCTTT. Amino acids: CAISAKGEGNTEAFF.

The chain joins TRBV5-5 to TRBJ1-3, with D maybe TRBD1 (6 bases). Germline V lookup: CDR1 SGHKS, CDR2 YYEKEE (reference sequence). The CDR3 is made up of 15 amino acids. V gave up 4 bases and J gave up 0 bases, with 11 bases separating them. CDR3 amino acids: CASSPDRDSGNTIYF. CDR3 nucleotide sequence: TGTGCCAGCAGCCCGGACAGAGACTCTGGAAACACCATATATTTT.

This clone appeared once. V usage is TRBV5-1 and J usage is TRBJ2-7; 13 bases agree with TRBD2. This CDR3 has 15 residues. Germline CDR1 is SGHRS and CDR2 is YFSETQ. Trimming cost V 4 bases and J 2 bases; bases outside gene matches: 3. The CDR3 here is CASSDGTSGTYEQYF. The CDR3 DNA reads as TGCGCCAGCAGCGATGGGACTAGCGGGACCTACGAGCAGTACTTC.

V and J are TRBV7-2 and TRBJ1-4; 8 bases fit TRBD1. After removal of 5 bases from V and 8 bases from J, the junction contained 7 bases not matched to a gene. This CDR3 has 14 residues. Germline loops: CDR1 SGHTA, CDR2 FQGNSA. CDR3 residues: CASSPAGGREKLFF. For the CDR3, the DNA is TGTGCCAGCAGCCCGGCAGGGGGCCGGGAAAAACTGTTTTTT.

The chain links TRBV4-1 to TRBJ2-4; 7 bases align to TRBD2. The CDR3 is 15 amino acids. V was clipped by 4 bases and J by 1 base; unmatched bases: 4. Germline CDR1 reads MGHRA; CDR2 reads YSYEKL. CDR3 sequence reads: CASSRLLAAKNIQYF. The CDR3 DNA sequence: TGCGCCAGCAGCCGCCTACTAGCGGCCAAAAACATTCAGTACTTC.

The J gene is TRBJ1-1, the V gene TRBV5-1; no clear D. The germline V gene encodes CDR1 SGHRS and CDR2 YFSETQ. Trimming took off 0 bases at V and 4 bases at J, with 10 bases between the two ends. The CDR3 covers 14 residues. The CDR3 here is CASSLVLGGTEAFF. DNA of the CDR3: TGCGCCAGCAGCTTGGTCCTGGGTGGCACTGAAGCTTTCTTT.

In its sample, this clone ranks as medium-sized (0.01 to 0.1%). V and J are TRBV10-3 and TRBJ2-2; D is unresolved. With 0 bases removed from V and 5 bases from J, the gap between germline ends came to 7 bases. The CDR3 runs to 14 residues. Germline CDR1 ENHRY, CDR2 SYGVKD. The CDR3 reads CAISESIGTGELFF. The CDR3 DNA sequence: TGTGCCATCAGTGAGTCGATTGGGACCGGGGAGCTGTTTTTT.

The chain uses TRBV5-1 and TRBJ2-7; D is undetermined. Between the trimmed V and J ends, which lost 4 bases and 2 bases, there was a span of 13 bases. CDR3 length: 14 amino acids. From germline, CDR1 is SGHRS and CDR2 YFSETQ. The CDR3 DNA reads as TGCGCCAGCAGCCGTACCCCGCTGACCTACGAGCAGTACTTC. It translates to CASSRTPLTYEQYF.

The rearrangement joins TRBV5-8 to TRBJ1-2, with 7 bases that match TRBD1. The CDR3 length is 14 residues. Trimming cost V 4 bases and J 1 base; bases outside gene matches: 4. The germline V gene has CDR1 SGHTS and CDR2 YDEGEE. The CDR3 region is CASSRDSFNYGYTF. In nucleotides, the CDR3 is TGTGCCAGCAGCAGGGACAGCTTTAACTATGGCTACACCTTC.

This chain links TRBV2 with TRBJ1-5, with D unresolved. Germline V gene lookup returns CDR1 SNHLY and CDR2 FYNNEI. Trimming cost V 2 bases and J 4 bases, with 12 bases left between them. The CDR3 spans 15 residues. CDR3 region: CASSEMGSRNQPQHF. CDR3 sequence (DNA): TGTGCCAGCAGTGAAATGGGGTCCCGAAATCAGCCCCAGCATTTT.

V gene TRBV5-1 combines with J gene TRBJ2-7; a weak D match, TRBD1 (6 bases). Germline CDR1 SGHRS, CDR2 YFSETQ. V gave up 4 bases and J gave up 2 bases, with 13 bases separating them. The CDR3 sequence is 14 residues long. The CDR3 region is CASSIPTGAYEQYF. CDR3 in DNA: TGCGCCAGCAGCATCCCGACAGGCGCCTACGAGCAGTACTTC.

V is TRBV18 and J is TRBJ2-7; unclear D gene. CDR3 length equals 13 residues. CDR1 KGHSH and CDR2 LQKENI come from the germline V gene. The V end lost 3 bases, the J end lost 2 bases, and 8 bases lay between the germline ends. The CDR3 DNA reads as TGTGCCAGCTCACCCGCCATCACCTACGAGCAGTACTTC. Translated, it gives CASSPAITYEQYF.

The genes are TRBV2 and TRBJ1-1, with TRBD1 identical over 9 bases. From germline, CDR1 is SNHLY and CDR2 FYNNEI. V dropped 6 bases and J dropped 0; count of bases not matched to a gene: 2. The length of the CDR3 is 14 residues. The CDR3 DNA sequence: TGTGCCAGCAGAGGGACAGGGATGAACACTGAAGCTTTCTTT. Translation: CASRGTGMNTEAFF.

This clone showed up just a few times. This rearrangement joins TRBV7-9 to TRBJ2-7, with D hard to call. Germline CDR1 reads SEHNR; CDR2 reads FQNEAQ (reference sequence). V lost 0 bases and J 6 bases, leaving 3 bases between the germline ends. The CDR3 runs 11 residues. The CDR3 DNA follows: TGTGCCAGCAGCTTAGCTGTCGAGCAGTACTTC. Translation: CASSLAVEQYF.

The V and J genes are TRBV7-3 and TRBJ1-1; tentative D call: TRBD1 (6 bases). The CDR3 is made up of 13 amino acids. V shed 6 bases and J shed 5 bases, with 13 bases lying between them. From germline, CDR1 is SGHTA and CDR2 FQGTGA. The CDR3 loop reads CASSQIGGTEAFF. CDR3 DNA sequence: TGTGCCAGCAGTCAGATAGGGGGAACTGAAGCTTTCTTT.

The rearrangement joins TRBV14 to TRBJ1-1, with D hard to call. The germline V gene encodes CDR1 SGHDN and CDR2 FVKESK. V lost 2 bases, J lost 4 bases, and 14 bases lay in between. There are 15 residues in the CDR3. The CDR3 here is CASSQTEGYPTEAFF. In DNA, the CDR3 is TGTGCCAGCAGCCAAACTGAGGGCTACCCCACTGAAGCTTTCTTT.

The V call is TRBV18, the J call TRBJ2-7, with D possibly TRBD2 on 6 matching bases. Trimming cost V 2 bases and J 4 bases, with 12 bases left between them. There are 14 residues in the CDR3. CDR1 is KGHSH, CDR2 LQKENI, per germline. In DNA form, the CDR3 reads TGTGCCAGCTCACCAGGCGCTAGCGAATACGAGCAGTACTTC. Protein sequence: CASSPGASEYEQYF.

The chain employs TRBV7-6 and TRBJ1-1; a weak D match, TRBD1 (6 bases). This CDR3 comprises 14 residues. V lost 7 bases and J 2 bases, leaving 14 bases between the germline ends. Germline V lookup: CDR1 SGHVS, CDR2 FNYEAQ. CDR3 coding DNA: TGTGCCAGCACTATGGGACACCCTAACACTGAAGCTTTCTTT. Translated: CASTMGHPNTEAFF.

The sample holds one count of this clone. The rearrangement joins TRBV5-6 to TRBJ2-6, with D possibly TRBD1 on 6 matching bases. There are 16 residues in the CDR3. The V gene lost 4 bases and the J gene lost 0 bases, with 11 bases spanning the gap. Germline-derived CDR1 and CDR2 are SGHDT and YYEEEE. The CDR3 loop is CASSRDRISGANVLTF. In nucleotides, the CDR3 is TGTGCCAGCAGCCGCGACAGGATCTCTGGGGCCAACGTCCTGACTTTC.

The V gene is TRBV29-1, the J gene TRBJ2-7, with 9 bases that match TRBD2. Germline V gene sequence: CDR1 SQVTM, CDR2 ANQGSEA. The V gene end was trimmed by 0 bases and the J gene end by 2 bases; junction bases not matched to a gene: 8. The CDR3 runs 16 residues. For the CDR3, the DNA is TGCAGCGTTGAAGAGTTCGTGGCTAGCGGGGCCTACGAGCAGTACTTC. Protein product: CSVEEFVASGAYEQYF.

This rearrangement joins TRBV30 to TRBJ1-2; D is perhaps TRBD1 (6 bases). Between the trimmed V and J ends, which lost 5 bases and 0 bases, there was a span of 10 bases. Germline V gene lookup returns CDR1 GTSNPN and CDR2 SVGIG (reference sequence). This CDR3 is built from 13 residues. The CDR3, as DNA: TGTGCCTGGGGGGGGCAGGCTAACTATGGCTACACCTTC. Its protein product is CAWGGQANYGYTF. Full variable domain (missing parts from reference TRBV30 and TRBJ1-2): SQTIHQWPATLVQPVGSPLSLECTVEGTSNPNLYWYRQAAGRGLQLLFYSVGIGQISSEVPQNLSASRPQDRQFILSSKKLLLSDSGFYLCAWGGQANYGYTFGSGTRLTVV.

The table lists this clone with a count of one. The chain has TRBV18 and TRBJ1-1; TRBD1 might be the D (6 bases). Trimming shortened V by 2 bases and J by 4 bases, and 14 bases separated the two germline ends. This CDR3 has 15 amino acids. Germline CDR1 KGHSH, CDR2 LQKENI. DNA of the CDR3: TGTGCCAGCTCACCATTGGGGGGGCCGGGCACTGAAGCTTTCTTT. Its protein product is CASSPLGGPGTEAFF.

The chain recombines TRBV28 with TRBJ2-7; tentatively, D is TRBD2 (6 bases). The germline CDR1 and CDR2 sequences are MDHEN and SYDVKM. This CDR3 is 15 amino acids long. Trimming shortened V by 5 bases and J by 6 bases, and 20 bases separated the two germline ends. The CDR3 reads CASSPPTWGVGEQYF. In DNA form, the CDR3 reads TGTGCCAGCAGTCCCCCTACTTGGGGGGTAGGCGAGCAGTACTTC.

The chain couples TRBV5-6 to TRBJ1-1, with 7 nucleotides matching TRBD1. V was pared by 1 base and J by 10 bases, with 7 bases of the junction left unmatched. The germline gives CDR1 SGHDT, CDR2 YYEEEE. The CDR3 has 13 amino acids. The CDR3 DNA sequence: TGTGCCAGCAGCTTGATATCAGGGGGACGAGCTTTCTTT. It encodes CASSLISGGRAFF.

This clone was counted once. This chain joins TRBV7-3 and TRBJ2-5, with 9 bases fitting TRBD2. The V and J ends lost 5 bases and 2 bases, in that order; junction bases with no gene match: 6. This CDR3 spans 15 amino acids. Germline CDR1 and CDR2: SGHTA and FQGTGA. The CDR3 nucleotides read TGTGCCAGCAGCGGCGGGGGGGCGGATCAAGAGACCCAGTACTTC. It codes for CASSGGGADQETQYF.

The chain couples TRBV7-2 to TRBJ2-5; D might be TRBD2 (7 bases). The CDR3 loop spans 16 amino acids. The V gene lost 2 bases and the J gene lost 0 bases, with 13 bases spanning the gap. Germline CDR1 is SGHTA and CDR2 is FQGNSA. The chain's CDR3 is CASSLLGGGHQETQYF. In DNA form, the CDR3 reads TGTGCCAGCAGCTTATTAGGCGGGGGCCACCAAGAGACCCAGTACTTC.

J is TRBJ2-7 and V is TRBV23-1; perhaps D is TRBD1 or TRBD2 (5 bases each). TRBV23-1 belongs to the ORF category, with a function that is uncertain. The CDR3 runs 17 residues. The V gene lost 0 bases and the J gene lost 3 bases, with 18 bases spanning the gap. This CDR3 reads CASSQSIGPGTFYEQYF. The DNA for the CDR3 is TGCGCCAGCAGTCAATCGATTGGCCCGGGGACCTTCTACGAGCAGTACTTC.

The chain recombines TRBV10-3 with TRBJ2-7, with 10 bases aligning to TRBD1. CDR3 size: 13 residues. CDR1 is ENHRY and CDR2 is SYGVKD in the germline V gene. J gave up 6 bases and V 6 bases, and 5 bases lay outside the gene matches. In nucleotides, the CDR3 is TGTGCCATCAGCAAGACAGGGGGCACCGAGCAGTACTTC. Residues: CAISKTGGTEQYF.

This chain joins TRBV6-4 and TRBJ1-2; D not resolved. This CDR3 is built from 12 residues. The ends were cut back, 2 bases at V and 8 bases at J, with 9 bases in the middle. Germline CDR1 reads MRHNA; CDR2 reads SNTAGT. CDR3 in DNA: TGTGCCAGCAGTGACGGCAGATGGGGCTACACCTTC. It translates to CASSDGRWGYTF.

The chain carries TRBV6-5 and TRBJ2-3; 8 nucleotides agree with TRBD2. The germline V gene has CDR1 MNHEY and CDR2 SVGAGI. There are 13 residues in the CDR3. Unmatched junction bases numbered 4, after V lost 6 bases and J lost 5 bases. The CDR3 spells CASRGLARDTQYF. CDR3 nucleotide sequence: TGTGCCAGCAGAGGACTAGCTAGAGATACGCAGTATTTT.